The 2 T cell receptor beta chains given below trace back to one sample, sequenced in a study of blood T cell repertoires in COVID-19. The protocol was immunoSEQ multiplex PCR, while the TCRdb copy is restricted to in-frame clones and leaves out a portion. The table shows fewer than 55,000 clones, with approximately 70% occurring only once. The sample consisted of peripheral blood. These receptors originate from a woman in her 70s with acute or convalescent COVID-19.

CDR3 in DNA: TGTGCCACCAGCAGAGCGGGACTAGGGAGCTCCTACGAGCAGTACTTC. This gives the protein CATSRAGLGSSYEQYF. The chain has TRBV15 and TRBJ2-7; 8 positions match TRBD2. The trim removed 1 base at V and 0 bases at J, leaving 5 bases unmatched. Germline assignment: CDR1 LNHNV and CDR2 YYDKDF (reference sequence). This CDR3 is built from 16 residues.

The genes are TRBV6-5 and TRBJ2-1, with a weak D call TRBD2 (6 bases). The V end was cut by 0 bases, the J end by 8 bases, with 11 bases between. The CDR3 contains 14 residues. Per the germline V gene, CDR1 is MNHEY and CDR2 is SVGAGI. The CDR3, as DNA: TGTGCCAGCAGTTACTCGGGACTTTGGGATGAGCAGTTCTTC. It translates to CASSYSGLWDEQFF.